This entry is about one T cell receptor (beta chain). The target antigen is unknown. The data were taken from a study of human CD8 memory T cell subsets. What supplied the PBMC was buffy coats of healthy donors. Germline V gene sequence: CDR1 MGHRA, CDR2 YSYEKL. This CDR3 region has 16 residues. Construction of TCR beta libraries was accomplished by means of UMI-labeled 5' RACE. TCRdb re-called the 5' RACE reads; every CDR3 protein appears as one record, without DNA. The listing contains a few thousand distinct CDR3 sequences. Study results and limitations: The overlap between stem-like memory and precursor exhausted T cell repertoires was minimal. This study sequenced T cell receptor beta chains alone. Going by Chao1 estimates, stem-like memory T cells seemed to be more diverse than precursor exhausted T cells.

The clonotype comes from a human donor in good health. This rearrangement joins TRBV4-1 to TRBJ1-3. The material sequenced was CD8+ T cells from PBMCs. Here the CDR3 reads CASSQGLSRSGNTIYF.